The 19 T cell receptor beta chains below were found in one sample sequenced in a study of T-cell reconstitution after alpha-beta-depleted transplantation in children. Preparation of the TCRbeta library involved a method that used unique molecular identifiers. TCRdb ran MiXCR on the PCR reads and lists one entry per CDR3 protein. Of about 72,000 distinct CDR3 sequences in the sample, 7% to 8% were seen once. The sequences come from PBMCs from the stem cell graft donor, collected from the stem cell graft. Receptors originate from a human donor who donated a stem cell graft to a child with acute lymphoblastic leukemia.

A few counts support this clonotype. The chain uses TRBV5-8 and TRBJ2-7; a possible D gene is TRBD1 (5 bases). The CDR3 length is 14 residues. V was shortened by 4 bases and J by 2 bases, with 13 bases between the two germline ends. Germline V gives CDR1 SGHTS, CDR2 YDEGEE. The CDR3 nucleotides read TGTGCCAGCAGCCCCCCCAGGGAACCCTACGAGCAGTACTTC. Amino acids: CASSPPREPYEQYF.

This clonotype was detected many times. This chain joins TRBV7-9 and TRBJ2-5, with 7 bases that match TRBD1. With V trimmed by 3 bases and J by 4 bases, 5 bases remained unmatched. The germline V gene encodes CDR1 SEHNR and CDR2 FQNEAQ (reference sequence). The CDR3 is 14 residues long. In nucleotides, the CDR3 is TGTGCCAGCAGCTTGAAGGGGGCTGGAGAGACCCAGTACTTC. This encodes CASSLKGAGETQYF. The full variable domain, completed using reference TRBV7-9 and TRBJ2-5, is DTGVSQNPRHKITKRGQNVTFRCDPISEHNRLYWYRQTLGQGPEFLTYFQNEAQLEKSRLLSDRFSAERPKGSFSTLEIQRTEQGDSAMYLCASSLKGAGETQYFGPGTRLLVL.

The chain links TRBV20-1 to TRBJ2-7; D ambiguous. Germline-derived CDR1 and CDR2 are DFQATT and SNEGSKA (reference sequence). CDR3 length equals 12 residues. The germline V and J ends were trimmed by 3 bases and 0 bases, with 6 bases remaining between them. The CDR3 protein is CSASDASYEQYF. The CDR3 nucleotides read TGCAGTGCTAGTGACGCCTCCTACGAGCAGTACTTC.

This clonotype was counted at least ten times. The CDR3 DNA reads as TGTGCCAGCAGCTCCCCCGACACCGCCGCCCGGGAGACCCAGTACTTC. It codes for CASSSPDTAARETQYF. The chain combines TRBV7-9 with TRBJ2-5; the D is unclear. Germline values: CDR1 SEHNR, CDR2 FQNEAQ (reference sequence). This CDR3 comprises 16 residues. V was pared by 4 bases and J by 5 bases, with 20 bases between.

This clonotype came up many times. The gene calls are TRBV7-2 and TRBJ2-1; no reliable D call. Germline CDR1 and CDR2: SGHTA and FQGNSA. Trimming removed 2 bases from V and 9 bases from J, with 8 bases in between. The CDR3 runs to 12 residues. CDR3 loop: CASSLIQFEQFF. The CDR3 nucleotides are TGTGCCAGCAGCTTAATCCAGTTTGAGCAGTTCTTC.

This clonotype showed up just a few times. J is TRBJ2-7 and V is TRBV24-1, with 9 positions matching TRBD1. The ends lost 4 bases at V and 2 bases at J; junction bases unmatched: 5. Germline values: CDR1 KGHDR, CDR2 SFDVKD. The CDR3 has 15 amino acids. The chain's CDR3 is CATSDSGTGPYEQYF. The CDR3 nucleotides read TGTGCCACCAGTGACTCCGGGACAGGGCCCTACGAGCAGTACTTC.

This clonotype was picked up many times. The chain combines TRBV12-3 or TRBV12-4 with TRBJ2-5; 7 nucleotides align to TRBD2. The CDR3 covers 18 residues. V lost 0 bases and J lost 1; bases outside the gene matches: 11. CDR3 sequence: CASSLASAGPHPQETQYF. The CDR3 DNA follows: TGTGCCAGCAGTTTAGCCTCAGCGGGACCGCACCCCCAAGAGACCCAGTACTTC.

This clonotype was seen ten or more times. The DNA of the CDR3 is TGTGCCAGCGGTAGGGTAGCAGATACGCAGTATTTT. Its translation is CASGRVADTQYF. V usage is TRBV6-6 and J usage is TRBJ2-3; no definite D call. V was trimmed by 8 bases and J by 4 bases, leaving 10 bases between them. This CDR3 spans 12 amino acids. Per the germline V gene, CDR1 is MNHNY and CDR2 is SVGAGI (reference sequence).

This clonotype was counted ten times or more. The V gene is TRBV4-2, the J gene TRBJ1-5; D remains ambiguous. The V end was cut by 0 bases, the J end by 3 bases, with 3 bases between. Germline V lookup: CDR1 LGHNA, CDR2 YNFKEQ. The CDR3 is 13 amino acids. The CDR3 DNA sequence: TGTGCCAGCAGCCAAGATTCCAATCAGCCCCAGCATTTT. Translated: CASSQDSNQPQHF.

There are many counts of this clonotype. This chain connects TRBV7-9 to TRBJ2-5; perhaps TRBD2 as D (5 bases). The CDR3 is 15 residues long. In germline, CDR1 is SEHNR, CDR2 FQNEAQ (reference sequence). V lost 3 bases to trimming and J lost 2 bases, with 13 bases between them. The CDR3 DNA sequence: TGTGCCAGCAGCTTTGTGGCTAGCCCTCAAGAGACCCAGTACTTC. It codes for CASSFVASPQETQYF.

There are many counts of this clonotype. The rearrangement links TRBV7-9 to TRBJ1-2; perhaps TRBD1 as D (6 bases). V was shortened by 5 bases and J by 3 bases, with 25 bases between the two germline ends. Per the germline V gene, CDR1 is SEHNR and CDR2 is FQNEAQ (reference sequence). The CDR3 totals 18 residues. The CDR3: CASSHTLERGSWDYGYTF. The CDR3, as DNA: TGTGCCAGCAGCCATACTTTAGAGAGGGGGTCTTGGGACTATGGCTACACCTTC.

This clonotype was recorded a few times. The rearrangement joins TRBV19 to TRBJ1-2; perhaps TRBD1 as D (5 bases). Looked up from germline, CDR1 is LNHDA and CDR2 is SQIVND (reference sequence). The V and J ends lost 7 bases and 6 bases respectively, with 21 bases between them. The CDR3 has 15 residues. This CDR3 is CASTDNRKGLDGYTF. CDR3 nucleotides: TGTGCCAGTACCGATAATAGAAAGGGGCTGGATGGCTACACCTTC.

This clonotype was counted at least ten times. This chain joins TRBV10-1 and TRBJ2-2; 9 nucleotides align to TRBD1. Germline CDR1 and CDR2: WNHNN and SYGVQD (reference sequence). With V trimmed by 6 bases and J by 5 bases, 4 bases remained unmatched. The CDR3 is 14 residues long. The CDR3 loop is CASRRDRDTGELFF. In nucleotides, the CDR3 is TGCGCCAGCAGAAGGGACAGGGATACCGGGGAGCTGTTTTTT.

This clonotype has at least ten counts. The V gene is TRBV2, the J gene TRBJ1-5; D not resolved. Per the germline V gene, CDR1 is SNHLY and CDR2 is FYNNEI. The CDR3 totals 15 residues. Trimming removed 1 base at V and 0 bases at J, with 7 bases between. The CDR3 DNA reads TGTGCCAGCAGTGAAGAGAATTATAGCAATCAGCCCCAGCATTTT. Its translation: CASSEENYSNQPQHF.

V and J are TRBV11-1 and TRBJ2-7, with TRBD1 matching 11 bases. This CDR3 is built from 14 residues. V shed 0 bases and J 11 bases; nucleotides not matched to a gene: 6. Germline V CDR1 and CDR2: SGHAT, FQDESV (reference sequence). In DNA form, the CDR3 reads TGTGCCAGCAGCTTAGCTTCGGGACAGGGGGAGGAGTACTTC. It is translated as CASSLASGQGEEYF.

In this sample, this clonotype turned up many times. CDR3 sequence (DNA): TGTGCCAGAAGCCGGGGGTTCTACGAGCAGTACTTC. Protein sequence: CARSRGFYEQYF. The rearrangement uses TRBV5-3 and TRBJ2-7; TRBD2 might be the D (6 bases). TRBV5-3 is given ORF status, its function remaining uncertain. Trimming stripped 4 bases from V and 3 bases from J, with 8 bases between. The CDR3 spans 12 residues.

V usage is TRBV11-2 and J usage is TRBJ2-5, with D maybe TRBD2 (5 bases). The germline gives CDR1 SGHAT, CDR2 FQNNGV. This CDR3 region has 13 residues. Trimming took off 1 base at V and 4 bases at J, with 7 bases between the two ends. CDR3 amino acids: CASSLAGTETQYF. CDR3 DNA: TGTGCCAGCAGCTTAGCGGGAACAGAGACCCAGTACTTC.

This sequence joins TRBV7-9 and TRBJ1-1, with TRBD1 matching over 9 bases. CDR3 length equals 16 residues. The J segment lost 5 bases and the V segment lost 5 bases, leaving 12 bases of the junction unmatched. Germline V gene lookup returns CDR1 SEHNR and CDR2 FQNEAQ (reference sequence). The CDR3 region has the DNA TGTGCCAGCAGCCGGGGACAGGGCGCAACGGGGACTGAAGCTTTCTTT. Its translation is CASSRGQGATGTEAFF.

V gene TRBV9 combines with J gene TRBJ1-1; D is uncertain. Germline V gene sequence: CDR1 SGDLS, CDR2 YYNGEE. This CDR3 has 19 residues. V gave up 2 bases and J gave up 4 bases, with 27 bases separating them. The CDR3 DNA reads as TGTGCCAGCAGCGTTGAACCGGGTTCCCCAGGAGGAAGGCCCACTGAAGCTTTCTTT. As protein: CASSVEPGSPGGRPTEAFF.